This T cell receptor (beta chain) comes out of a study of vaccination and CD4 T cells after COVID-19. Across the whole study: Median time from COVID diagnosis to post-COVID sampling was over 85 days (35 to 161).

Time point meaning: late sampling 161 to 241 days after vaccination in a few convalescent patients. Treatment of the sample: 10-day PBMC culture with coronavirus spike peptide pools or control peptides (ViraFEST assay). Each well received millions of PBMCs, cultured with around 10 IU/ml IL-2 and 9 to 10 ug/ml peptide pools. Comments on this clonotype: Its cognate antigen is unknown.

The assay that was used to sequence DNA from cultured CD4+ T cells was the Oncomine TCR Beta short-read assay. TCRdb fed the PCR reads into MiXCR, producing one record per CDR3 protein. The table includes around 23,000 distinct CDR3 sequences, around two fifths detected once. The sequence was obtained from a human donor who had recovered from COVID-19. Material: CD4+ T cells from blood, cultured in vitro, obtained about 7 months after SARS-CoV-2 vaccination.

The CDR3 protein is CASSLRGDRRTDTQYF. The DNA of the CDR3 is TGTGCCAGCAGCTTACGAGGGGACCGACGCACAGATACGCAGTATTTT. The chain joins TRBV7-3 to TRBJ2-3; D tentatively reads TRBD1 or TRBD2 (5 bases each). Germline CDR1 and CDR2: SGHTA and FQGTGA. This CDR3 has 16 amino acids. Trimming cost V 2 bases and J 1 base, with 13 bases left between them.